This TCR beta chain is drawn from a study of shared T cell receptors in the human thymus (dated by TCRdb to about 2021). A note on the overall study: The study examined how self-reactive, shared T-cell receptor alpha chains are generated in the human thymus.

The library relied on the immunoSEQ multiplex PCR assay. In TCRdb, the immuneACCESS table is reduced to in-frame sequences with V and J assigned. These tables do not hold every clone; where another copy was compared, an unresolved V gene accounts for under half, and the others remain unexplained. Counted in this sample were more than 300,000 clones; over 90% of them appeared once. The top ten clones comprise roughly 0.02% of the sample. Deletion took 4 bases off V and 9 bases off J, with a span of 10 bases between the germline ends. Spanning cysteine to phenylalanine, the CDR3 consists of 12 amino acids. Only the CDR3 DNA is retained, 36 bases long and in frame from the first base. Looking up the germline V gene yields CDR1 MGHDK and CDR2 SYGVNS. Concerning this clone itself: Its antigen is not yet known. Base-call qualities are not available, and no considerably larger clone is one nucleotide away.

The clonotype was recovered from a human donor. Sequencing was performed on thymocytes. This receptor chain uses TRBV25-1 and TRBJ1-5, with an unclear D gene assignment. For the CDR3, the sequence is CASSAGGGPQHF. Read as DNA, the sequence is TGTGCCAGCAGTGCCGGAGGTGGGCCCCAGCATTTT.